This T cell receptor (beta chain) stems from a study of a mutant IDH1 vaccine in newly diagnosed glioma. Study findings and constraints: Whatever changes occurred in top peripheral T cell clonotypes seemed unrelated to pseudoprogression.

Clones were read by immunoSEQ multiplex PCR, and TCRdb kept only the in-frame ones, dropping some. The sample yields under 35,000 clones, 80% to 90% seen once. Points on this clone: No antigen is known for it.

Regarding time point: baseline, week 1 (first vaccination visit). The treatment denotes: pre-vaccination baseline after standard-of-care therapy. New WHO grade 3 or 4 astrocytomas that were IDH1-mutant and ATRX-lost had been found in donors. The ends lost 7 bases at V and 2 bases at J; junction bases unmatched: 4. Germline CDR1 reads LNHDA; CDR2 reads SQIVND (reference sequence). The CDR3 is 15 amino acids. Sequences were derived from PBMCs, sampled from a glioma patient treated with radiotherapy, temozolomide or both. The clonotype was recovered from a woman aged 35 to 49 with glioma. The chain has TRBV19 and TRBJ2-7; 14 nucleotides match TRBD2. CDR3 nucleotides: TGTGCCAGTACCCCGACTAGCGGGGGGGCCTACGAGCAGTACTTC. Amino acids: CASTPTSGGAYEQYF.